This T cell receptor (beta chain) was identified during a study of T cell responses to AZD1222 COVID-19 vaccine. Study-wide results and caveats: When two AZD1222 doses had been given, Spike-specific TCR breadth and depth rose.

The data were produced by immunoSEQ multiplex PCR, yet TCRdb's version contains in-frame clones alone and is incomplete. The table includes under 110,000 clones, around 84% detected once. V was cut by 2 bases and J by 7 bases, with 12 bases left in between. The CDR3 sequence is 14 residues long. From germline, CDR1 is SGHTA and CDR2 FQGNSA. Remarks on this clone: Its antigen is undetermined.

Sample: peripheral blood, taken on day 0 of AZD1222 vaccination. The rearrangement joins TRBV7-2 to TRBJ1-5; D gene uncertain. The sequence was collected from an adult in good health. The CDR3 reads CASSLSADGQPQHF. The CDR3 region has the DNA TGTGCCAGCAGCTTAAGTGCGGATGGACAGCCCCAGCATTTT.